Below, 13 T cell receptor beta chains from the same sample are listed, as sequenced in a study of T cell repertoires in cytomegalovirus infection. MiXCR, run by TCRdb on the reads, gives a single entry per CDR3 protein. This table has approximately 400,000 distinct CDR3 sequences, approximately 33% appearing once. Source material: PBMCs. All receptors come from a human donor in good health (CMV status not recorded). Some clones in this sample may be carry-over from other donors' samples.

This clonotype has a handful of counts. The J gene is TRBJ1-4, the V gene TRBV7-4; 8 positions match TRBD1. The CDR3 runs to 16 residues. CDR1 and CDR2 (germline): SGHVT, SQSDAQ. With 0 bases clipped from V and 7 bases from J, the junction kept 7 bases outside the gene matches. Written as DNA, the CDR3 is TGTGCCAGCAGCTTAGCGGCCGGGACAGGACTTGAAAAACTGTTTTTT. Translation: CASSLAAGTGLEKLFF.

This clonotype was counted between two and nine times. The chain links TRBV6-5 to TRBJ2-7; a possible D gene is TRBD2 (6 bases). The CDR3 loop spans 13 amino acids. The V gene's germline CDR1 is MNHEY and CDR2 SVGAGI. V lost 2 bases to trimming and J lost 5 bases, with 10 bases between them. CDR3 bases: TGTGCCAGCAGTTACGGGGGGTACCACGAGCAGTACTTC. Its translation: CASSYGGYHEQYF.

This clonotype was seen a few times. V gene TRBV12-3 or TRBV12-4 combines with J gene TRBJ1-5; D uncertain. CDR3 length equals 14 residues. Trimming took off 1 base at V and 6 bases at J, with 10 bases between the two ends. CDR3 in amino acids: CASSLVSGSQPQHF. The CDR3 DNA is TGTGCCAGCAGTTTAGTGTCGGGGAGTCAGCCCCAGCATTTT.

The CDR3 nucleotides are TGTGCCACTTCAAGAGCGGGGACACTCTATAATTCACCCCTCCACTTT. Its protein product is CATSRAGTLYNSPLHF. The chain combines TRBV7-2 with TRBJ1-6; maybe TRBD1 (6 bases). Germline CDR1 and CDR2: SGHTA and FQGNSA. V gave up 10 bases and J gave up 3 bases, with 19 bases separating them. CDR3 size: 16 residues.

Remarks on this clonotype: One end of the junction does not line up with germline, which may come from a read error. V usage is TRBV4-3 and J usage is TRBJ2-7, with 7 bases aligning to TRBD1. Germline V CDR1 and CDR2: LGHNA, YSLEER. This CDR3 is built from 18 residues. CDR3 protein: CSSSQDIEVGTEFYEQYF. As DNA, the CDR3 is TGCTCCAGCAGCCAAGATATAGAAGTGGGGACAGAATTCTACGAGCAGTACTTC.

The rearrangement uses TRBV6-1 and TRBJ2-2; no clear D. The CDR3 length is 15 residues. V lost 4 bases, J lost 4 bases, and 13 bases lay in between. Per the germline V gene, CDR1 is MNHNS and CDR2 is SASEGT. The CDR3 DNA is TGTGCCAGCAGTGGAGCAGCCACGGGCACCGGGGAGCTGTTTTTT. Protein: CASSGAATGTGELFF.

This chain joins TRBV5-6 and TRBJ2-5, with 8 bases aligning to TRBD1. There are 15 residues in the CDR3. Trimming took 0 bases from V and 2 from J; bases not matched to a gene: 3. The germline gives CDR1 SGHDT, CDR2 YYEEEE. CDR3 bases: TGTGCCAGCAGCTTGGTCGGACAGGGACAAGAGACCCAGTACTTC. Translating gives CASSLVGQGQETQYF.

In this sample, this clonotype turned up many times. The rearrangement links TRBV6-2 or TRBV6-3 to TRBJ2-7, with TRBD2 as a possible D gene (6 bases). CDR1 is MNHEY, CDR2 SVGEGT, per germline. The ends were cut back, 6 bases at V and 0 bases at J, with 12 bases in the middle. CDR3 length equals 14 residues. In DNA form, the CDR3 reads TGTGCCAGCAGCCCCACCGGGAGCTCCTACGAGCAGTACTTC. This encodes CASSPTGSSYEQYF.

The chain employs TRBV7-2 and TRBJ1-1, with D perhaps TRBD1 (6 bases). Germline values: CDR1 SGHTA, CDR2 FQGNSA. With 2 bases removed from V and 3 bases from J, the gap between germline ends came to 16 bases. The CDR3 has 16 residues. The CDR3 DNA reads TGTGCCAGCAGCTTAACAGGGTCGAGGGGGTACACTGAAGCTTTCTTT. It codes for CASSLTGSRGYTEAFF.

The genes are TRBV5-1 and TRBJ1-1, with 9 bases fitting TRBD1. Germline trimming cut 0 bases from V and 4 bases from J; bases unmatched to any gene: 7. The germline V gene encodes CDR1 SGHRS and CDR2 YFSETQ. The CDR3 is made up of 16 amino acids. The CDR3 sequence is CASSLASGTGITEAFF. DNA of the CDR3: TGCGCCAGCAGCTTGGCCTCGGGGACAGGGATCACTGAAGCTTTCTTT.

This chain links TRBV4-1 with TRBJ2-2, with D unresolved. Looked up from germline, CDR1 is MGHRA and CDR2 is YSYEKL. V was clipped by 0 bases and J by 6 bases, with 8 bases between them. The CDR3 is 14 residues long. CDR3 residues: CASSQDYLPGELFF. The CDR3 DNA sequence: TGCGCCAGCAGCCAAGATTACCTTCCCGGGGAGCTGTTTTTT.

The CDR3 coding sequence is TGTGCCAGCAGTTACTCACCCGACAGGCCCGAAAAACTGTTTTTT. Residues: CASSYSPDRPEKLFF. The chain has TRBV6-5 and TRBJ1-4, with TRBD1 as a possible D gene (6 bases). With 0 bases removed from V and 8 bases from J, the gap between germline ends came to 13 bases. Germline CDR1 is MNHEY and CDR2 is SVGAGI. The CDR3 contains 15 residues.

The CDR3: CSASDSPKSYEQYF. In nucleotides, the CDR3 is TGCAGTGCTAGCGACAGTCCCAAAAGCTACGAGCAGTACTTC. The chain combines TRBV20-1 with TRBJ2-7, with a possible D match to TRBD1 (5 bases). Trimming shortened V by 3 bases and J by 3 bases, and 15 bases separated the two germline ends. In germline, CDR1 is DFQATT, CDR2 SNEGSKA (reference sequence). The CDR3 has 14 residues.